Below, 17 T cell receptor beta chains from the same sample are listed, as sequenced in a study of cytomegalovirus exposure and HLA in healthy donors. Data came from immunoSEQ multiplex PCR; TCRdb stores just in-frame clones and leaves some out. Of over 150,000 clones in the sample, just under 90% were seen once. Sequenced: PBMCs. These receptors all stem from a man aged 18 to 35 in good health and CMV-seropositive.

The CDR3 region is CASSDGDGNQPQHF. As DNA, the CDR3 is TGTGCCAGCAGTGATGGAGACGGCAATCAGCCCCAGCATTTT. The chain has TRBV2 and TRBJ1-5; D ambiguous. CDR3 length: 14 amino acids. Trimming pared 3 bases from V and 2 bases from J, leaving 8 bases between. The V gene's germline CDR1 is SNHLY and CDR2 FYNNEI. Variable domain in full (rest from reference TRBV2 and TRBJ1-5): EPEVTQTPSHQVTQMGQEVILRCVPISNHLYFYWYRQILGQKVEFLVSFYNNEISEKSEIFDDQFSVERPDGSNFTLKIRSTKLEDSAMYFCASSDGDGNQPQHFGDGTRLSIL.

The chain has TRBV28 and TRBJ2-7; no clear D gene. With 2 bases removed from V and 0 bases from J, the gap between germline ends came to 5 bases. The germline V gene has CDR1 MDHEN and CDR2 SYDVKM. This CDR3 spans 13 amino acids. DNA of the CDR3: TGTGCCAGCAGTTTAGACAACTCCTACGAGCAGTACTTC. Its protein is CASSLDNSYEQYF.

This clone was recorded only once. This chain connects TRBV18 to TRBJ1-5, with D possibly being TRBD1 (6 bases). Germline-derived CDR1 and CDR2 are KGHSH and LQKENI. The CDR3 runs 17 residues. The V and J ends lost 0 bases and 4 bases respectively, with 16 bases between them. Here the CDR3 DNA reads TGTGCCAGCTCACCACCGGCACAGGGAGCTCGTAATCAGCCCCAGCATTTT. As protein: CASSPPAQGARNQPQHF.

V and J are TRBV7-8 and TRBJ2-1, with D maybe TRBD2 (5 bases). Trimming left V 6 bases short and J 4 bases short, with 16 bases between. The CDR3 loop spans 15 amino acids. Germline loops: CDR1 SGHVS, CDR2 FQNEAQ. The CDR3 region has the DNA TGTGCCAGCAGTTTCGAGCGGTTTTCTTACAATGAGCAGTTCTTC. Amino acid sequence: CASSFERFSYNEQFF.

The rearrangement joins TRBV29-1 to TRBJ2-7, with D uncertain. The V and J ends lost 7 bases and 1 base respectively, with 17 bases between them. CDR1 and CDR2 from the germline V gene are SQVTM and ANQGSEA. This CDR3 is built from 14 residues. DNA for the CDR3: TGCAGCGCCCTAGACCATGGCAGATCCTACGAGCAGTACTTC. Translating it yields CSALDHGRSYEQYF.

On this clone itself: This sample includes further DNA sequences coding for the same CDR3. This chain uses TRBV30 with TRBJ1-3, with D tentatively TRBD1 (5 bases). The germline V gene encodes CDR1 GTSNPN and CDR2 SVGIG (reference sequence). Trimming left V 5 bases short and J 4 bases short, with 9 bases between. CDR3 size: 12 residues. The CDR3 is CAWAGGGNTIYF. The CDR3 DNA is TGTGCCTGGGCCGGGGGAGGAAACACCATATATTTT.

V and J are TRBV11-2 and TRBJ2-3, with D maybe TRBD1 (6 bases). The CDR3 length is 16 residues. Trimming removed 5 bases at V and 2 bases at J, with 17 bases between. The germline V gene encodes CDR1 SGHAT and CDR2 FQNNGV. The CDR3 protein is CASSRRGPGHTDTQYF. The DNA of the CDR3 is TGTGCCAGCAGCCGCAGGGGACCAGGGCACACAGATACGCAGTATTTT.

This chain links TRBV9 with TRBJ1-2; D call uncertain. This CDR3 comprises 14 residues. V was pared by 4 bases and J by 5 bases, with 15 bases between. The germline V gene has CDR1 SGDLS and CDR2 YYNGEE. The CDR3 DNA is TGTGCCAGCAGCCCCGGGTCCCCATCTTATGGCTACACCTTC. Its translation: CASSPGSPSYGYTF.

This clone appeared a few times. CDR3 sequence: CSATMNTEAFF. CDR3 DNA: TGCAGTGCGACTATGAACACTGAAGCTTTCTTT. The chain couples TRBV20-1 to TRBJ1-1; no clear D. This CDR3 comprises 11 residues. Trimming removed 6 bases from V and 0 bases from J, with 5 bases in between. From germline, CDR1 is DFQATT and CDR2 SNEGSKA (reference sequence).

The chain combines TRBV7-9 with TRBJ1-2; 9 bases are shared with TRBD1. The CDR3 has 15 residues. Germline lookup yields CDR1 SEHNR and CDR2 FQNEAQ (reference sequence). V was pared by 5 bases and J by 7 bases, with 11 bases of the junction left unmatched. The CDR3 region has the DNA TGTGCCAGCAGCGCTCTACAGGGGGCGCGTTCTGGCTACACCTTC. The encoded protein is CASSALQGARSGYTF.

The gene calls are TRBV4-1 and TRBJ2-1; TRBD2 matches at 16 bases. After removal of 4 bases from V and 0 bases from J, the junction contained 6 bases not matched to a gene. The CDR3 consists of 19 residues. Germline V CDR1 and CDR2: MGHRA, YSYEKL. CDR3 bases: TGCGCCAGCAGCCCATCGGGACTAGCGGGAGGGAGCTCCTACAATGAGCAGTTCTTC. Translated: CASSPSGLAGGSSYNEQFF.

The rearrangement uses TRBV5-5 and TRBJ1-5, with D possibly matching TRBD1 (5 bases). Deletions cut 4 bases from V and 1 base from J, with 15 bases between. The CDR3 sequence is 16 residues long. Germline V CDR1 and CDR2: SGHKS, YYEKEE (reference sequence). CDR3 in amino acids: CASSRGRDWSNQPQHF. For the CDR3, the DNA is TGTGCCAGCAGCCGGGGGAGGGACTGGAGCAATCAGCCCCAGCATTTT.

The rearrangement joins TRBV27 to TRBJ2-2, with D possibly TRBD2 on 5 matching bases. Germline values: CDR1 MNHEY, CDR2 SMNVEV (reference sequence). The germline V and J ends were trimmed by 8 bases and 3 bases, with 13 bases remaining between them. CDR3 size: 14 residues. The CDR3 is CASRSGYYTGELFF. CDR3 DNA: TGTGCCAGCCGGAGCGGCTACTACACCGGGGAGCTGTTTTTT.

The chain uses TRBV2 and TRBJ1-1; TRBD1 is a possible D gene (6 bases). V lost 4 bases and J 8 bases, leaving 11 bases between the germline ends. Germline CDR1 is SNHLY and CDR2 is FYNNEI. This CDR3 comprises 12 residues. CDR3 nucleotide sequence: TGTGCCAGCAGTGCCAGGGGCAAGGAAGCTTTCTTT. Amino acid sequence: CASSARGKEAFF.

CDR3 residues: CASSFIDYEQYF. CDR3 sequence (DNA): TGTGCCAGCAGTTTCATAGACTACGAGCAGTACTTC. The genes are TRBV28 and TRBJ2-7; D is unclear. V gave up 3 bases and J gave up 3 bases, with 6 bases separating them. Germline CDR1 and CDR2: MDHEN and SYDVKM. This CDR3 is built from 12 residues.

J is TRBJ1-5 and V is TRBV6-4; D is undetermined. Trimming removed 2 bases from V and 0 bases from J, with 17 bases in between. CDR1 and CDR2 from the germline V gene are MRHNA and SNTAGT. CDR3 length equals 18 residues. The CDR3: CASSDAWEGGYSNQPQHF. The DNA for the CDR3 is TGTGCCAGCAGTGACGCGTGGGAGGGAGGATATAGCAATCAGCCCCAGCATTTT.

In nucleotides, the CDR3 is TGTGCCAGCAGCGTAGGTGGCTTAGCGGGGACCCAAGAGACCCAGTACTTC. Protein product: CASSVGGLAGTQETQYF. The chain carries TRBV9 and TRBJ2-5; TRBD2 matches 8 bases. The V segment lost 0 bases and the J segment 1 base; nucleotides outside the gene matches: 8. CDR1 is SGDLS and CDR2 is YYNGEE in the germline V gene. The CDR3 loop spans 17 amino acids. Supplemented by reference TRBV9 and TRBJ2-5, the full variable domain reads DSGVTQTPKHLITATGQRVTLRCSPRSGDLSVYWYQQSLDQGLQFLIQYYNGEERAKGNILERFSAQQFPDLHSELNLSSLELGDSALYFCASSVGGLAGTQETQYFGPGTRLLVL.